Described below is a single TCR beta chain sequence and its context. The antigen is not known. Time point specified: blood 2 weeks post-SBRT. Stated treatment: 15 Gy SBRT to primary tumor, nephrectomy 4 weeks later. Blood was sampled at baseline, 2 weeks and 4 weeks after SBRT. The data stem from a study of radiation and T cells in renal cell carcinoma. V was cut by 0 bases and J by 4 bases, with 16 bases left in between. This CDR3 has 17 amino acids. The germline CDR1 and CDR2 sequences are SGHRS and YFSETQ. Findings of the study overall: Top tumor clonotypes rose in blood 2 weeks post-radiation, then contracted. Pretreatment tumor biopsies were lacking, so baseline clonotypes are unknown.

TCRdb's table, derived via immunoSEQ multiplex PCR, lists solely in-frame clones and lacks some. In the table there are 100,000 to 150,000 clones, 81% of which are singletons. This chain links TRBV5-1 with TRBJ2-2; a weak D match, TRBD1 (6 bases). This sequence was found in a man aged 50-59 years with renal cell carcinoma. The sample here was blood, taken from a patient whose treatment included radiotherapy and nephrectomy. The CDR3 bases are TGCGCCAGCAGCTTGGCCTCGGGACACACTCCCACCGGGGAGCTGTTTTTT. Translated: CASSLASGHTPTGELFF.